A selection of T cell receptor beta chains follows, all from one sample in a study of cytomegalovirus exposure and HLA in healthy donors. Clones were read by immunoSEQ multiplex PCR, and TCRdb kept only the in-frame ones, dropping some. Among 75,000 to 100,000 clones listed, about four fifths were seen once. Sequencing input: PBMCs. Every receptor here comes from a female donor in good health and CMV-seropositive. Each CDR3 is given with its conserved first and last residue. The D gene is left open where the match is weak. Not all rows give a size; the values are once, few, many and, for expanded clones, a class.

V gene	D gene	J gene	clone size	CDR3 DNA	CDR3 protein
TRBV29-1	-	TRBJ2-1	once	TGCAGCGTTGAAGCAGGGCGCAATGAGCAGTTCTTC	CSVEAGRNEQFF
TRBV30	-	TRBJ2-7	-	TGTGCCTGGAGCGTTAGGAGAAGCTCCTACGAGCAGTACTTC	CAWSVRRSSYEQYF
TRBV10-3	TRBD1	TRBJ2-7	-	TGTGCCATCAGCCCGGGACAGGGCATCCACGAGCAGTACTTC	CAISPGQGIHEQYF
TRBV18	-	TRBJ1-1	-	TGTGCCAGCTCACCAGGGTTAGGGGGTCGCACTGAAGCTTTCTTT	CASSPGLGGRTEAFF
TRBV4-1	-	TRBJ1-2	once	TGCGCCAGCAGCCCGACGCGGGCAGAAGGATCCTATGGCTACACCTTC	CASSPTRAEGSYGYTF
TRBV4-1	TRBD1	TRBJ2-1	-	TGCGCCAGCAGCGGAGAGGGGGCTATCTACAATGAGCAGTTCTTC	CASSGEGAIYNEQFF
TRBV29-1	-	TRBJ2-5	-	TGCAGCTCAAGCAGGAGGCCCGGGGAGACCCAGTACTTC	CSSSRRPGETQYF
TRBV19	TRBD1	TRBJ1-1	-	TGTGCCAGTTCTTTGACAGGGGGCGCTGAAGCTTTCTTT	CASSLTGGAEAFF
TRBV9	-	TRBJ1-1	-	TGTGCCAGCAGCGCCCCAGGGGAGAGGACTGAAGCTTTCTTT	CASSAPGERTEAFF
TRBV13	TRBD2	TRBJ2-7	-	TGTGCCAGCAGCTCAGCAACTAGCGGGAGAGGGAAGCAGTACTTC	CASSSATSGRGKQYF
TRBV9	-	TRBJ2-5	-	TGTGCCAGCAGCAATCCCGTGGTAGGAGGAGAGACCCAGTACTTC	CASSNPVVGGETQYF
TRBV11-1	-	TRBJ1-1	-	TGTGCCAGCAGCCCCCGCACTGAAGCTTTCTTT	CASSPRTEAFF
TRBV9	-	TRBJ1-6	-	TGTGCCAGCAGCATCTCCTCCTATAATTCACCCCTCCACTTT	CASSISSYNSPLHF
TRBV5-4	TRBD1	TRBJ2-7	few	TGTGCCAGCAGCCCAGGGGACAGGGGCTACGAGCAGTACTTC	CASSPGDRGYEQYF
TRBV4-2	TRBD1	TRBJ1-2	-	TGTGCCAGCAGCCAAGTGGACAGGGGGTTATATGGCTACACCTTC	CASSQVDRGLYGYTF
TRBV6-5	-	TRBJ2-7	-	TGTGCCAGCCGGGTCGGGGGTAACCACGAGCAGTACTTC	CASRVGGNHEQYF
TRBV28	-	TRBJ1-6	-	TGTGCCAGCAGACCGGGGGGGGGAAATTATAATTCACCCCTCCACTTT	CASRPGGGNYNSPLHF
TRBV10-1	-	TRBJ2-7	once	TGCGCCAGCATCCCTTCAGTCCACGAGCAGTACTTC	CASIPSVHEQYF
TRBV5-3	-	TRBJ2-3	-	TGTGCCGGAGGAGAGGAAGATACGCAGTATTTT	CAGGEEDTQYF
TRBV7-2	TRBD1	TRBJ2-2	-	TGTGCCAGCAGCTTGGTAGGGGGCTCCACCGGGGAGCTGTTTTTT	CASSLVGGSTGELFF
TRBV9	-	TRBJ1-5	once	TGTGCCAGCAGCGGCGATTACAATCAGCCCCAGCATTTT	CASSGDYNQPQHF
TRBV7-2	-	TRBJ2-7	-	TGTGCCAGCAGCCCCTTGGGGGGGGCCCGCTACGAGCAGTACTTC	CASSPLGGARYEQYF
TRBV4-1	-	TRBJ1-1	few	TGCGCCAGCAGCCACCCCGGGAGGGGGACTGAAGCTTTCTTT	CASSHPGRGTEAFF
TRBV14	TRBD2	TRBJ2-7	-	TGTGCCAGCAGCCAATTAGCGGGAGGTGTCTACGAGCAGTACTTC	CASSQLAGGVYEQYF
TRBV28	-	TRBJ1-1	-	TGTGCCAGCAGTTTAATCCCCCCACAGAACACTGAAGCTTTCTTT	CASSLIPPQNTEAFF
TRBV5-1	-	TRBJ1-2	-	TGCGCCAGCAGCCCTTCTACAGGGTGGGACTATGGCTACACCTTC	CASSPSTGWDYGYTF
TRBV6-5	-	TRBJ1-4	-	TGTGCCAGCAGTTACACCAGTATTAATGAAAAACTGTTTTTT	CASSYTSINEKLFF
TRBV5-1	TRBD2	TRBJ2-1	-	TGCGCCAGCAGCTTTGGACTAGCGGGAGGGCTCGGTGAGCAGTTCTTC	CASSFGLAGGLGEQFF
TRBV4-3	-	TRBJ1-2	-	TGCGCCAGCAGCCAAGAGGTTGCTTATGGAGCGGCCTACACCTTC	CASSQEVAYGAAYTF